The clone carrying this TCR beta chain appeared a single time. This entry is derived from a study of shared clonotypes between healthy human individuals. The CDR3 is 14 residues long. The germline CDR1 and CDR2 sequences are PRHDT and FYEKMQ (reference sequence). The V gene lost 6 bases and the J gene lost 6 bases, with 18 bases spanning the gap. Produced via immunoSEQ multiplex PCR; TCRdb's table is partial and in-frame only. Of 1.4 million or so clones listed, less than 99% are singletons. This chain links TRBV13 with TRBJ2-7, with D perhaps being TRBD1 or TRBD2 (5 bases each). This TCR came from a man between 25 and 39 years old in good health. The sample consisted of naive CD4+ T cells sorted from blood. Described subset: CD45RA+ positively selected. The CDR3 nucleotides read TGTGCCAGCAGGACGATAGCGACACAGGCCGAGCAGTACTTC. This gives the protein CASRTIATQAEQYF.